These 9 T cell receptor beta chains came from one sample sequenced in a study of CD8 T cells in ankylosing spondylitis. MiXCR, applied by TCRdb to the 5' RACE reads, yields one record per CDR3 protein. The sample has roughly 230,000 distinct CDR3 sequences; roughly 18% are singletons. The material sequenced was blood, either unsorted or a sorted T cell fraction (not recorded which). The receptor source for this set is a male donor with ankylosing spondylitis or in good health (not recorded which).

In its sample, this clonotype was seen a few times. The V call is TRBV19, the J call TRBJ2-1; 8 bases agree with TRBD2. The CDR3 covers 17 residues. CDR1 is LNHDA and CDR2 is SQIVND in the germline V gene (reference sequence). Losses at the gene ends were 5 bases for V and 0 bases for J; bases not matched to a gene: 9. CDR3 in amino acids: CASSQSSSGSSYNEQFF. The CDR3 region has the DNA TGTGCCAGTAGTCAGTCCTCGAGCGGGAGCTCCTACAATGAGCAGTTCTTC. The complete variable domain, with remaining parts taken from reference TRBV19 and TRBJ2-1, reads DGGITQSPKYLFRKEGQNVTLSCEQNLNHDAMYWYRQDPGQGLRLIYYSQIVNDFQKGDIAEGYSVSREKKESFPLTVTSAQKNPTAFYLCASSQSSSGSSYNEQFFGPGTRLTVL.

This clonotype occurred a few times. This rearrangement joins TRBV5-1 to TRBJ2-3; D not resolved. This CDR3 comprises 14 residues. Looked up from germline, CDR1 is SGHRS and CDR2 is YFSETQ. V lost 1 base and J 4 bases, leaving 10 bases between the germline ends. Here the CDR3 DNA reads TGCGCCAGCAGCTTGAATCAGGAGTCAGATACGCAGTATTTT. As protein: CASSLNQESDTQYF.

This clonotype was seen only a few times. The chain employs TRBV6-5 and TRBJ1-1; TRBD1 matches 8 bases. The CDR3 contains 17 residues. The J segment lost 1 base and the V segment lost 2 bases, leaving 9 bases of the junction unmatched. Germline V gene lookup returns CDR1 MNHEY and CDR2 SVGAGI. In DNA form, the CDR3 reads TGTGCCAGCAGTTACAAGGACAGGGACGAGGGGAACACTGAAGCTTTCTTT. Amino acids: CASSYKDRDEGNTEAFF.

The chain carries TRBV27 and TRBJ1-1; D might be TRBD1 (6 bases). V lost 3 bases and J lost 0, with 14 bases in between. Germline CDR1 is MNHEY and CDR2 is SMNVEV (reference sequence). This CDR3 region has 16 residues. The CDR3 reads CASSLMAGEVNTEAFF. DNA for the CDR3: TGTGCCAGCAGTTTGATGGCAGGGGAGGTGAACACTGAAGCTTTCTTT.

In nucleotides, the CDR3 is TGCGCCAGCAGCGCGGGGACAACTACTAATGAAAAACTGTTTTTT. It is translated as CASSAGTTTNEKLFF. The rearrangement links TRBV4-3 to TRBJ1-4; perhaps TRBD1 as D (6 bases). Germline CDR1 and CDR2: LGHNA and YSLEER. The CDR3 length is 15 residues. With 5 bases removed from V and 2 bases from J, the gap between germline ends came to 12 bases.

This clonotype was counted a few times. V usage is TRBV29-1 and J usage is TRBJ2-7, with 8 bases aligning to TRBD2. The CDR3 covers 12 residues. J lost 2 bases, V lost 7 bases, and 4 bases had no gene match. Germline V gene sequence: CDR1 SQVTM, CDR2 ANQGSEA. The CDR3 protein is CSAQLAAYEQYF. The CDR3 DNA follows: TGCAGCGCTCAACTAGCGGCCTACGAGCAGTACTTC.

This clonotype has a handful of counts. The chain joins TRBV7-2 to TRBJ2-7; a weak D match, TRBD2 (6 bases). CDR1 is SGHTA, CDR2 FQGNSA, per germline. The CDR3 is 16 amino acids. Trimming took 3 bases from V and 2 from J, leaving 17 bases between them. CDR3 in amino acids: CASSFDLSGLTYEQYF. In nucleotides, the CDR3 is TGTGCCAGCAGCTTCGACTTAAGCGGGCTAACCTACGAGCAGTACTTC.

In its sample, this clonotype was seen once. It may be a read error: a sequence one base away is much more abundant. The gene calls are TRBV7-9 and TRBJ2-5; 7 nucleotides align to TRBD2. The CDR3 spans 16 residues. Germline CDR1 and CDR2: SEHNR and FQNEAQ (reference sequence). CDR3 amino acids: CASSQMVTSAQGTQYF. The CDR3 DNA reads TGTGCCAGCAGCCAGATGGTCACTAGCGCCCAAGGGACCCAGTACTTC.

This clonotype has just a few counts. The gene calls are TRBV29-1 and TRBJ2-7; D is undetermined. This CDR3 is built from 13 residues. Trimming removed 1 base from V and 1 base from J, with 8 bases in between. From germline, CDR1 is SQVTM and CDR2 ANQGSEA. CDR3 protein: CSVEAVGSYEQYF. The CDR3 DNA sequence: TGCAGCGTTGAAGCGGTAGGGTCCTACGAGCAGTACTTC.